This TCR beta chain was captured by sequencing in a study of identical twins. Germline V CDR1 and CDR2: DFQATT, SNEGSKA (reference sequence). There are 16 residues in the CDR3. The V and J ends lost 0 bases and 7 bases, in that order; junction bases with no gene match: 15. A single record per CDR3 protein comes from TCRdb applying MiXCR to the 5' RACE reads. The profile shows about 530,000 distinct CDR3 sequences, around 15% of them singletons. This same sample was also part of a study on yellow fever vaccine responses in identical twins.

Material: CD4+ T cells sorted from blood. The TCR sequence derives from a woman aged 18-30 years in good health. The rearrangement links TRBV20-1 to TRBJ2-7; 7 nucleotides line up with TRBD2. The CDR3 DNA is TGCAGTGCTAGAGATTTCCCCTCCGGGGGGTCCGGGGAGCAGTACTTC. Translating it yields CSARDFPSGGSGEQYF.